One TCR beta chain is described in this entry. Its antigen is unidentified. Generated by immunoSEQ multiplex PCR, the TCRdb table keeps only in-frame clones and is missing some. The profile shows 150,000 or so clones, roughly nine tenths of them singletons. It was the roughly 120-subject validation cohort, separate from the roughly 700-subject first cohort, to which the donors belonged. This sample is drawn from a study of cytomegalovirus exposure and HLA in healthy donors. Findings and limits, study-wide: Researchers counted around 160 TCR beta chains as cytomegalovirus-associated. Specificity for CMV antigens was confirmed in vitro for a few of the CMV-associated chains.

This TCR was recovered from a woman in her late teens or twenties in good health and CMV-seropositive. The source material was PBMCs.

This CDR3 reads CASSVTEGNYGYTF. The CDR3 region has the DNA TGTGCCAGCAGCGTTACGGAGGGTAACTATGGCTACACCTTC. This rearrangement joins TRBV9 to TRBJ1-2, with unresolved D. This CDR3 is built from 14 residues. Trimming shortened V by 2 bases and J by 1 base, and 9 bases separated the two germline ends. Germline CDR1 and CDR2: SGDLS and YYNGEE.